A single T cell receptor beta chain is shown here with its context. Its antigen is unknown. The use of genomic DNA as template underpinned the TCR beta VDJ and CDR3 profiling. MiXCR, run by TCRdb on the reads, gives a single entry per CDR3 protein. The sample consists of 270,000 or so distinct CDR3 sequences, approximately 86% of them appearing once. The record originates from a study of CD8+CD57+ T cells in acquired aplastic anemia. Study at large: Sorted CD4+ and CD8+ cells yielded DNA averaging about 2.9 ug. Study conclusions and caveats: The same twenty-nine CD8+ CDR3 sequences occurred in patients and in controls.

Germline CDR1 LNHDA, CDR2 SQIVND (reference sequence). V shed 10 bases and J shed 6 bases, with 13 bases lying between them. This CDR3 contains 13 residues. By flow cytometry, patients selected for sequencing had shown an expansion of CD8+CD57+ cells. The diagnosis in all patients was severe acquired aplastic anemia. Blood samples were obtained from patients who had received no prior therapy. Input material: sorted CD4+, CD8+, or CD8+CD57+ T cells (not recorded which) from PBMCs. This sequence joins TRBV19 and TRBJ1-6; D gene unclear. This TCR came from a human donor with aplastic anemia. The CDR3 nucleotides read TGTGCCACCTCTTCGGACGGTAATTCACCCCTCCACTTT. This gives the protein CATSSDGNSPLHF.